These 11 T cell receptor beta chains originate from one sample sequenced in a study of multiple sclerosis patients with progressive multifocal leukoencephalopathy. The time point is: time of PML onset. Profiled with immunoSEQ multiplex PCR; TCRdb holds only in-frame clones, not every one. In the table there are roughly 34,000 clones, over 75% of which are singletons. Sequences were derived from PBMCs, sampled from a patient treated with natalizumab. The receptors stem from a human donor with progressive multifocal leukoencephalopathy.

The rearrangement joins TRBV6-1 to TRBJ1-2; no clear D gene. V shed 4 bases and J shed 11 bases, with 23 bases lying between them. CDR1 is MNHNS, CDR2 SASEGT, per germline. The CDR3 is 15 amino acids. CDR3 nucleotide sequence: TGTGCCAGCAGTGTCGAGTTTGGAATGGCTTCTCCTTACACCTTC. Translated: CASSVEFGMASPYTF.

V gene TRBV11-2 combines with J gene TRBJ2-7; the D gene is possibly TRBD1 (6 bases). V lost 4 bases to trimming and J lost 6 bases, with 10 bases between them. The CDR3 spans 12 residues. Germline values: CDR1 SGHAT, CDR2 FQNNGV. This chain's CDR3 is CASSSRGGEQYF. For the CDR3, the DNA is TGTGCCAGCAGCTCCAGGGGTGGCGAGCAGTACTTC. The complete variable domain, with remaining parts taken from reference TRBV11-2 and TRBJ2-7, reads EAGVAQSPRYKIIEKRQSVAFWCNPISGHATLYWYQQILGQGPKLLIQFQNNGVVDDSQLPKDRFSAERLKGVDSTLKIQPAKLEDSAVYLCASSSRGGEQYFGPGTRLTVT.

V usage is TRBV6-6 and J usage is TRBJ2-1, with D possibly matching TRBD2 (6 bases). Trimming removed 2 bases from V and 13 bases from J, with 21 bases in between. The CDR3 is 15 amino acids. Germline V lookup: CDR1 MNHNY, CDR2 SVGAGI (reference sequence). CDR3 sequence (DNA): TGTGCCAGCAGTTACGGGTGGGAGGCCCTGTTTTCACAGTTCTTC. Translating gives CASSYGWEALFSQFF.

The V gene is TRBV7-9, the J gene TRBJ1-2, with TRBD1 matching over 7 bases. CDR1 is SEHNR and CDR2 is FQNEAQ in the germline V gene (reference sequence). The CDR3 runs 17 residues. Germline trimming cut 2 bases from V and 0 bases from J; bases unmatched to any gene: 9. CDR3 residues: CASSLNSGTEANYGYTF. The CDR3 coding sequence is TGTGCCAGCAGCTTAAATTCCGGGACAGAGGCTAACTATGGCTACACCTTC.

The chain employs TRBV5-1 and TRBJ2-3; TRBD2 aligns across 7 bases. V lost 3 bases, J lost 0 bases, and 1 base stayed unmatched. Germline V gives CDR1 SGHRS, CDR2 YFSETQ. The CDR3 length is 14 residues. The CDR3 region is CASSWGGSTDTQYF. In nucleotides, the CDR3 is TGCGCCAGCAGCTGGGGGGGTAGCACAGATACGCAGTATTTT.

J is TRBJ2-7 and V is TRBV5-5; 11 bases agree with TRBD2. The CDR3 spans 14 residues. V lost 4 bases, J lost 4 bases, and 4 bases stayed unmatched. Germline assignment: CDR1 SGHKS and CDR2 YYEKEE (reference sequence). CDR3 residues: CASSILAGAYEQYF. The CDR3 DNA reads TGTGCCAGCAGCATACTAGCGGGAGCATACGAGCAGTACTTC.

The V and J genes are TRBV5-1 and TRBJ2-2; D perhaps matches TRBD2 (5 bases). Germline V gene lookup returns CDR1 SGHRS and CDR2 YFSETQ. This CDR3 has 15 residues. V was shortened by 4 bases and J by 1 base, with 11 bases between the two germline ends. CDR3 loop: CASSAISGNTGELFF. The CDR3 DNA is TGCGCCAGCAGCGCCATCAGCGGGAACACCGGGGAGCTGTTTTTT.

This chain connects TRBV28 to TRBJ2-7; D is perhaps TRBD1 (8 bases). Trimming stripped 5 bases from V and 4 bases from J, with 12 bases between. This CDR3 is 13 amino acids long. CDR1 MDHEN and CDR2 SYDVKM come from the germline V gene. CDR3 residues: CASSSGTGYEQYF. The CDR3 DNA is TGTGCCAGCAGTAGCGGGACAGGATACGAGCAGTACTTC. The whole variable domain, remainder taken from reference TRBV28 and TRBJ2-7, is DVKVTQSSRYLVKRTGEKVFLECVQDMDHENMFWYRQDPGLGLRLIYFSYDVKMKEKGDIPEGYSVSREKKERFSLILESASTNQTSMYLCASSSGTGYEQYFGPGTRLTVT.

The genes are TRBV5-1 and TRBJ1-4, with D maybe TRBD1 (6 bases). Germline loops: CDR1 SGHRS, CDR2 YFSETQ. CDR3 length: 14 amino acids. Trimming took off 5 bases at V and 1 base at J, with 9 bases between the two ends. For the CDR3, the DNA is TGCGCCAGCAGAGGGGGTGGAACTAATGAAAAACTGTTTTTT. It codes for CASRGGGTNEKLFF.

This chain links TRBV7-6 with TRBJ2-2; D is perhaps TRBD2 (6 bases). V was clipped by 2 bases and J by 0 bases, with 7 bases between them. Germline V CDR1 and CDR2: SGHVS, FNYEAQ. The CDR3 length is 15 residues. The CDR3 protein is CASSLWGANTGELFF. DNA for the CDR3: TGTGCCAGCAGCTTATGGGGGGCGAACACCGGGGAGCTGTTTTTT.

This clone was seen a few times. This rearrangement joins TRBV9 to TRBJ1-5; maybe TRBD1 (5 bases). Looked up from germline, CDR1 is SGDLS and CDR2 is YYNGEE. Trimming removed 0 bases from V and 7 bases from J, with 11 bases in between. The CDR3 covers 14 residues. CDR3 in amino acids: CASSVGYEGQPQHF. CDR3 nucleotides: TGTGCCAGCAGCGTAGGGTACGAGGGGCAGCCCCAGCATTTT.